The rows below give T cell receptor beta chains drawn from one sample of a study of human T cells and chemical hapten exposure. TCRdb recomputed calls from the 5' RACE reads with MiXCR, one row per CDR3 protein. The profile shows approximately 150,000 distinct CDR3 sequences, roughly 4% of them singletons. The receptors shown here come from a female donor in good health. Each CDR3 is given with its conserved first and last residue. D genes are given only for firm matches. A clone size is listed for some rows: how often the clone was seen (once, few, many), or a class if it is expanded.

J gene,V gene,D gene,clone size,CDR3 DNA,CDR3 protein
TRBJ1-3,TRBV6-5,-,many,TGTGCCAGCAGTTACTCGATGGGGGGAAACACCATATATTTT,CASSYSMGGNTIYF
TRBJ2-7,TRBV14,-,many,TGTGCCACCACTACCGGGGGCTACGAGCAGTACTTC,CATTTGGYEQYF
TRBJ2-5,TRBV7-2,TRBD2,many,TGTGCCAGCAGCCCGGGACTAATGTTAGGAGAGACCCAGTACTTC,CASSPGLMLGETQYF
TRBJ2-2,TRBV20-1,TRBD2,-,TGCAGTGCTCCCAAGGGACTAGCGGGGGCCCGCGGTTTGACCGGGGAGCTGTTTTTT,CSAPKGLAGARGLTGELFF
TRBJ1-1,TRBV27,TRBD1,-,TGTGCCAGCAGCCGGACAGGGTGGAAGACTGAAGCTTTCTTT,CASSRTGWKTEAFF
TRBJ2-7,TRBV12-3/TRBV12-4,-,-,TGTGCCAGCAGTTTTAACGACTACGAGCAGTACTTC,CASSFNDYEQYF
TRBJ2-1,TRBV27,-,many,TGTGCCAGCAGCCGGGGACACCAGGGGTACAATGAGCAGTTCTTC,CASSRGHQGYNEQFF
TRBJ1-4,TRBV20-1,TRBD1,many,TGCAGTGCTAGAGGTGGACAGGGGTCGTTAAATGAAAAACTGTTTTTT,CSARGGQGSLNEKLFF
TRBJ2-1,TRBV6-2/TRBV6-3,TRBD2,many,TGTGCCAGCGAACTAGCGGGGGCCCACAATGAGCAGTTCTTC,CASELAGAHNEQFF
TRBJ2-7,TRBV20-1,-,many,TGCAGTGCTCGGGGGATCTCCTACGAGCAGTACTTC,CSARGISYEQYF
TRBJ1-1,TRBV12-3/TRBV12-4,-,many,TGTGCCAGCAGTTTACGGAGGACTGAAGCTTTCTTT,CASSLRRTEAFF
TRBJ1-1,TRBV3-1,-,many,TGTGCCAGCAGCCAAGTAACGAACACTGAAGCTTTCTTT,CASSQVTNTEAFF
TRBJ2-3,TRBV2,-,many,TGTGCCAGCAGTGATGGTCTCGGAACAGATACGCAGTATTTT,CASSDGLGTDTQYF
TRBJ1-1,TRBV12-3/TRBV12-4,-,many,TGTGCCAGCAGTTCCGTCTACCACACTGAAGCTTTCTTT,CASSSVYHTEAFF
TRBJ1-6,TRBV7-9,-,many,TGTGCCAGCAGCTTAGCAGGCCGGGCAGGTTCACCCCTCCACTTT,CASSLAGRAGSPLHF
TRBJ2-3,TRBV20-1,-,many,TGCAGTGCCCGGGTCCATACTAGCACAGATACGCAGTATTTT,CSARVHTSTDTQYF
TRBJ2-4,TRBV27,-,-,TGTGTCACGGGAGATGTAGCCAAAAACATTCAGTACTTC,CVTGDVAKNIQYF
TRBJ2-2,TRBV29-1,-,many,TGCAGCGGTGGGGAGGCGACCGGGGAGCTGTTTTTT,CSGGEATGELFF
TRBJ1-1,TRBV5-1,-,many,TGCGCCAGCAGCTTGCACAGATGGGACACTGAAGCTTTCTTT,CASSLHRWDTEAFF
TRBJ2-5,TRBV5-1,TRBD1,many,TGCGCCAGCAGGGGATCCGGGACAGGTAGAGAGACCCAGTACTTC,CASRGSGTGRETQYF
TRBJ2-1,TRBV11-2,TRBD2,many,TGTGCCAGCAGCTACCTAGCGGGGGGGAGCTCCTACAATGAGCAGTTCTTC,CASSYLAGGSSYNEQFF
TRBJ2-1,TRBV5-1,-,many,TGCGCCAGCAGCTTGGAATCAGTAAATGAGCAGTTCTTC,CASSLESVNEQFF
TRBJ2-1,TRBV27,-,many,TGTGCCAGCAGTGTCAAAGGGACAAACCCGAACAATGAGCAGTTCTTC,CASSVKGTNPNNEQFF
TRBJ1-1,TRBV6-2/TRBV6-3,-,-,TGTGCCAGCAACCTAGTCCTGAACACTGAAGCTTTCTTT,CASNLVLNTEAFF
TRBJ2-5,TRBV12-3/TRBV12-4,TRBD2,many,TGTGCCAGCAGTTTTCGACTAGCGGAGACCCAAGAGACCCAGTACTTC,CASSFRLAETQETQYF
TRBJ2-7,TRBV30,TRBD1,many,TGTGCCTGGAGTGTCGGGACAGGGCCCTACGAGCAGTACTTC,CAWSVGTGPYEQYF
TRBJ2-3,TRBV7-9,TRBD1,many,TGTGCCAGCAGCGTCGGACCGGGACAGTTGGCGCAGTATTTT,CASSVGPGQLAQYF
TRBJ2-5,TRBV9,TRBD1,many,TGTGCCAGCAGCGTAGGGTGGACAGGTTCAGAGACCCAGTACTTC,CASSVGWTGSETQYF
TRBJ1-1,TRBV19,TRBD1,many,TGTGCCAGTAGTGCCAGGACAGGGGGCAGAGGCACTGAAGCTTTCTTT,CASSARTGGRGTEAFF
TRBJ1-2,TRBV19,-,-,TGTGCCAGTAGTATAGAGCCCGTCTCGGGGGCCTATGGCTACACCTTC,CASSIEPVSGAYGYTF
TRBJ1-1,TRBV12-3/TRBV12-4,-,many,TGTGCCAGCAGTTGGGGCGGACAAAACACTGAAGCTTTCTTT,CASSWGGQNTEAFF
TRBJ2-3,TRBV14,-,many,TGTGCCAGCAGCCTTTTGGACGGCTTCAATCCCACAGATACGCAGTATTTT,CASSLLDGFNPTDTQYF
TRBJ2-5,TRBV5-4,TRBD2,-,TGTGCCAGCAGCTCCGGGACTAGCGGTAATACTTACGAGACCCAGTACTTC,CASSSGTSGNTYETQYF